The subject of this entry is one TCR beta chain. The entry originates in a study of blood T cell repertoires in COVID-19. About the study: There were acute and convalescent COVID-19 samples, and they came from the United States, Italy and Spain. Sample material is recorded as cDNA or gDNA derived from T cells, B-cell-depleted T cells, or PBMCs.

CDR1 and CDR2 (germline): LGHNA, YNFKEQ. CDR3 length equals 14 residues. V was clipped by 2 bases and J by 8 bases; unmatched bases: 6. Some clones are missing from TCRdb's copy, which holds only in-frame ones; the method was immunoSEQ multiplex PCR. The sample lists about 300,000 clones; 75% to 95% were seen once. The Seattle patients joined while their infection was active and were tracked longitudinally afterward. What was sequenced was peripheral blood. The rearrangement uses TRBV4-2 and TRBJ2-1, with 7 bases lining up with TRBD2. This TCR was sampled from a woman younger than 45 with COVID-19, enrolled during active disease. In DNA, the CDR3 is TGTGCCAGCAGCCAACGCCAGCGGGACGATGAGCAGTTCTTC. The encoded protein is CASSQRQRDDEQFF.